A selection of T cell receptor beta chains follows, all from one sample in a study of CD8+ T cells in alopecia areata. Produced via immunoSEQ multiplex PCR; TCRdb's table is partial and in-frame only. This sample has about 100,000 clones, with 44% found just once. The sequencing used CD8+ T cells sorted from blood, collected at week 24, from a patient treated with tofacitinib. The receptors here all came from a human donor with alopecia areata. CDR3s include the opening cysteine and the closing phenylalanine or tryptophan. The order of the fields is D gene, V gene, clone size, J gene, CDR3 DNA, CDR3 protein. A D gene is named only where the DNA matches it firmly. A clone size is listed for some rows: how often the clone was seen (once, few, many), or a class if it is expanded.

d_gene: -; v_gene: TRBV4-1; abundance: -; j_gene: TRBJ1-2; CDR3nt: TGCGCCAGCAGCCAAGGCGCGGGGGCCGGGTATGGCTACACCTTC; CDR3aa: CASSQGAGAGYGYTF
d_gene: -; v_gene: TRBV5-6; abundance: -; j_gene: TRBJ2-2; CDR3nt: TGTGCCAGCAGCTGGACCACCGGGGAGCTGTTTTTT; CDR3aa: CASSWTTGELFF
d_gene: -; v_gene: TRBV2; abundance: few; j_gene: TRBJ1-2; CDR3nt: TGTGCCAGCTCTTTGGCGTCGGCAGCTGGGGGCTACACCTTC; CDR3aa: CASSLASAAGGYTF
d_gene: TRBD2; v_gene: TRBV6-1; abundance: -; j_gene: TRBJ2-7; CDR3nt: TGTGCCAGCAGTGAATGGGGGGGACTAGCTAACTACGAGCAGTACTTC; CDR3aa: CASSEWGGLANYEQYF
d_gene: -; v_gene: TRBV6-1; abundance: few; j_gene: TRBJ1-1; CDR3nt: TGTGCCAGCAACACCGGCCTAAACACTGAAGCTTTCTTT; CDR3aa: CASNTGLNTEAFF
d_gene: TRBD2; v_gene: TRBV9; abundance: -; j_gene: TRBJ2-1; CDR3nt: TGTGCCAGCAGCGTAGTAGGTAGCGGGGCCGTCGGGGATGAGCAGTTCTTC; CDR3aa: CASSVVGSGAVGDEQFF
d_gene: -; v_gene: TRBV30; abundance: few; j_gene: TRBJ2-5; CDR3nt: TGTGCCTGGAGTGAAGGGGCGCGGGAGACCCAGTACTTC; CDR3aa: CAWSEGARETQYF
d_gene: -; v_gene: TRBV7-9; abundance: -; j_gene: TRBJ2-3; CDR3nt: TGTGCCAGCAGCTTAAAGGCAGGCTACACAGATACGCAGTATTTT; CDR3aa: CASSLKAGYTDTQYF
d_gene: -; v_gene: TRBV27; abundance: -; j_gene: TRBJ1-1; CDR3nt: TGTGCCAGCAGTTTACGACCGGGGTTGGCTGAAGCTTTCTTT; CDR3aa: CASSLRPGLAEAFF
d_gene: TRBD1; v_gene: TRBV10-2; abundance: -; j_gene: TRBJ1-1; CDR3nt: TGCGCCAGCATGCCAGGGGGCCCTGAAGCTTTCTTT; CDR3aa: CASMPGGPEAFF
d_gene: TRBD1; v_gene: TRBV9; abundance: -; j_gene: TRBJ2-3; CDR3nt: TGTGCCAGCAGCGGAAACAGGGGAAGATGGCAGTATTTT; CDR3aa: CASSGNRGRWQYF
d_gene: TRBD1; v_gene: TRBV7-9; abundance: few; j_gene: TRBJ2-5; CDR3nt: TGTGCCAGCAGCCCGAGGACAGGGGAAGAGACCCAGTACTTC; CDR3aa: CASSPRTGEETQYF
d_gene: TRBD1; v_gene: TRBV30; abundance: -; j_gene: TRBJ2-2; CDR3nt: TGTGCCGGAAAACAGGGGGCCGGGGAGCTGTTTTTT; CDR3aa: CAGKQGAGELFF
d_gene: -; v_gene: TRBV27; abundance: -; j_gene: TRBJ2-7; CDR3nt: TGTGCCAGCCGGGGGGCCCACGAGCAGTACTTC; CDR3aa: CASRGAHEQYF
d_gene: -; v_gene: TRBV7-6; abundance: many; j_gene: TRBJ2-2; CDR3nt: TGTGCCAGCAGCCCCAGGGTGGAAGGGGAGCTGTTTTTT; CDR3aa: CASSPRVEGELFF
d_gene: -; v_gene: TRBV19; abundance: -; j_gene: TRBJ1-1; CDR3nt: TGTGCCAGTACCCCCCTCCCGGGGGAAACCACTGAAGCTTTCTTT; CDR3aa: CASTPLPGETTEAFF
d_gene: TRBD2; v_gene: TRBV29-1; abundance: -; j_gene: TRBJ2-3; CDR3nt: TGCAGCGTTGTATTCGGACTAGAAAGCACAGATACGCAGTATTTT; CDR3aa: CSVVFGLESTDTQYF
d_gene: -; v_gene: TRBV7-2; abundance: -; j_gene: TRBJ2-7; CDR3nt: TGTGCCAGCAGCCTTCGGGGGCGGGTCTACGAGCAGTACTTC; CDR3aa: CASSLRGRVYEQYF
d_gene: -; v_gene: TRBV25-1; abundance: -; j_gene: TRBJ2-5; CDR3nt: TGTGCCAGCAGTGAATATCGTGAGACCCAGTACTTC; CDR3aa: CASSEYRETQYF